This TCR beta chain was profiled in a study of blood T cell repertoires in COVID-19. Across the whole study: The United States, Italy and Spain were the sources of the acute and convalescent COVID-19 samples. The cDNA or gDNA used as material had been derived from T cells, B-cell-depleted T cells, or PBMCs.

Authors' analysis steps: Reference gene primer amplification gave nucleated cell count estimates. The table came from immunoSEQ multiplex PCR; TCRdb's copy has only in-frame clones and leaves some out. V and J calls plus clone size are reproduced from that table; the DNA served to infer D and trimming. The sample comprises more than 150,000 clones, more than 70% of which are singletons, and 2.5% to 3% rests with the top ten. This CDR3 contains 20 residues. The ends lost 1 base at V and 3 bases at J; junction bases unmatched: 18. Germline V gene sequence: CDR1 MDHEN, CDR2 SYDVKM. The receptor was derived from an elderly woman with active or convalescent COVID-19. Sequenced: peripheral blood. This chain joins TRBV28 and TRBJ1-1; TRBD1 agrees at 9 bases. The CDR3 bases are TGTGCCAGCAGTTTATTTGGTAGATGGGATGTGCGGGACAGGGACACTGAAGCTTTCTTT. Amino acid sequence: CASSLFGRWDVRDRDTEAFF.